These T cell receptor beta chains were read from a single sample in a study of T cell repertoires in cytomegalovirus infection. TCRdb re-called the reads with MiXCR, one entry per CDR3 protein. This table holds roughly 150,000 distinct CDR3 sequences, about a quarter found once. Sequencing used PBMCs. The receptors originated from a human donor in good health (CMV status not recorded). Some clones in this sample may be carry-over from other donors' samples. Both conserved end residues are part of each CDR3. Each record gives: clone size, J gene, V gene, D gene, CDR3 DNA, CDR3 protein. The D gene is left open where the match is weak. The size of a clone is reported for some rows only, either as once, few or many, or as a class for expanded clones.

few	TRBJ2-5	TRBV28	-	TGTGCCAGCAGTCTCCGGTGGGGGCAGACCCAGTACTTC	CASSLRWGQTQYF
many	TRBJ1-1	TRBV2	TRBD1	TGTGCCAGAACAGGGGACTTCATGAACACTGAAGCTTTCTTT	CARTGDFMNTEAFF
few	TRBJ1-1	TRBV7-9	TRBD1	TGTGCCAGCAGCTTGGGACAGTTGAACACTGAAGCTTTCTTT	CASSLGQLNTEAFF
many	TRBJ2-1	TRBV6-1	-	TGTGCCAGCAGTGAAGAAGTGGGCAGCTACAATGAGCAGTTCTTC	CASSEEVGSYNEQFF
few	TRBJ2-1	TRBV6-5	TRBD2	TGTGCCAGCAGTTACATTCGAGGGAGGGCCGATGAGCAGTTCTTC	CASSYIRGRADEQFF
-	TRBJ2-3	TRBV6-8	-	TGTGCCAGCGACAGAACTAGCACAGATACGCAGTATTTT	CASDRTSTDTQYF
few	TRBJ2-3	TRBV12-3/TRBV12-4	TRBD1	TGTGCCAGCAGTTCCGGACAGGGCGGTAGCACAGATACGCAGTATTTT	CASSSGQGGSTDTQYF
many	TRBJ1-2	TRBV7-2	TRBD1	TGTGCCAGCAGCTTACGGCTGGCAGGGGGCGCACATGGCTACACCTTC	CASSLRLAGGAHGYTF
few	TRBJ2-1	TRBV19	TRBD2	TGTGCCAGTAGTATAGGAGCGGGGGACCACAATGAGCAGTTCTTC	CASSIGAGDHNEQFF
-	TRBJ2-5	TRBV4-1	-	TGCGCCAGCAGCCAAGTTCGGCAGGGTCAAGAGACCCAGTACTTC	CASSQVRQGQETQYF
many	TRBJ2-3	TRBV12-3/TRBV12-4	-	TGTGCCAGCAGTGCCCGGACTGGAGCAGATACGCAGTATTTT	CASSARTGADTQYF
-	TRBJ2-5	TRBV18	-	TGTGCCAGCTCACCCGGGCCCCCCCAGGAGACCCAGTACTTC	CASSPGPPQETQYF
few	TRBJ2-5	TRBV7-8	TRBD1	TGTGCCAGCAGCCACCCAGGGGGCACCCAGTACTTC	CASSHPGGTQYF
-	TRBJ2-1	TRBV20-1	-	TGCAGTGCTAGAGATCCCCTCGATGAGCAGTTCTTC	CSARDPLDEQFF
few	TRBJ2-3	TRBV20-1	-	TGCAGTGCCGGAATGGACGTTGGCTTCACAGATACGCAGTATTTT	CSAGMDVGFTDTQYF
-	TRBJ1-2	TRBV11-2	-	TGTGCCAGCAGCTCCGGGGACCGAGGCTACACCTTC	CASSSGDRGYTF
many	TRBJ2-2	TRBV7-2	-	TGTGCCAGCAGCTGGAATAAGGGCAGCGGGGAGCTGTTTTTT	CASSWNKGSGELFF
few	TRBJ1-1	TRBV7-3	-	TGTGCCAGCAGCTTAATGGGCGGGGGGGGGTTTGAAGCTTTCTTT	CASSLMGGGGFEAFF
-	TRBJ2-7	TRBV20-1	-	TGCAGTGCTAGTTTAGGCCTCTCCTACGAGCAGTACTTC	CSASLGLSYEQYF
-	TRBJ1-5	TRBV4-1	-	TGCGCCAGCAGCCAAGCCGTTAGTCCGGATCAGCCCCAGCATTTT	CASSQAVSPDQPQHF
few	TRBJ2-1	TRBV6-6	-	TGTGCCAGCAGTCTCCAAAATGAGCAGTTCTTC	CASSLQNEQFF
few	TRBJ2-5	TRBV19	-	TGTGCCAGTAGTATAGATTGGGGAGAGACCCAGTACTTC	CASSIDWGETQYF
-	TRBJ2-4	TRBV11-2	-	TGTGCCAGCAGCCCCCGACAGGCGAGAAACATTCAGTACTTC	CASSPRQARNIQYF
few	TRBJ2-5	TRBV4-1	-	TGCGCCAGCAGCCAAGATATGGGCGCGGAGACCCAGTACTTC	CASSQDMGAETQYF
-	TRBJ1-1	TRBV28	-	TGTGCCAGCAGTACAGGGTCAAACACTGAAGCTTTCTTT	CASSTGSNTEAFF
many	TRBJ2-2	TRBV7-2	-	TGTGCCAGCAGCTTTTCTAGAGCGACGAACACCGGGGAGCTGTTTTTT	CASSFSRATNTGELFF